These 13 T cell receptor beta chains came from one sample sequenced in a study of OX40 agonist ivuxolimab in advanced cancers. Clones were read by immunoSEQ multiplex PCR, and TCRdb kept only the in-frame ones, dropping some. The data contain about 77,000 clones, around 80% of them seen just once; the ten biggest clones take up roughly 0.77%. Sample: CD4+ or CD8+ T cells sorted from blood, taken in a trial of the OX40 agonist ivuxolimab. These TCRs come from an adult with an advanced solid tumor such as melanoma, head and neck, liver or kidney cancer.

CDR3: CASSQYGTHYGYTF. In DNA, the CDR3 is TGCGCCAGCAGCCAGTATGGGACCCACTATGGCTACACCTTC. V and J are TRBV4-1 and TRBJ1-2; possibly TRBD1 for D (5 bases). The CDR3 is 14 residues long. Germline V CDR1 and CDR2: MGHRA, YSYEKL. Trimming took 3 bases from V and 3 from J, leaving 11 bases between them.

The J gene is TRBJ2-1, the V gene TRBV2; 11 nucleotides align to TRBD1. Unmatched junction bases numbered 9, after V lost 6 bases and J lost 8 bases. The CDR3 has 15 amino acids. Germline lookup yields CDR1 SNHLY and CDR2 FYNNEI. The CDR3 nucleotides read TGTGCCAGCAGGTGGGACAGGGGGAGTAACCATGAGCAGTTCTTC. Residues: CASRWDRGSNHEQFF.

In the case of this clone: A junction end diverges from the germline sequence, so it may reflect a read error. This CDR3 is CASGLAGELFF. CDR3 nucleotides: TGTGCCAGCGGCTTAGCCGGGGAGCTGTTTTTT. V usage is TRBV7-3 and J usage is TRBJ2-2; no definite D call. This CDR3 has 11 residues. Germline CDR1 SGHTA, CDR2 FQGTGA.

The table lists this clone with a count of one. The chain combines TRBV6-1 with TRBJ1-3; maybe TRBD1 (6 bases). The CDR3 has 14 amino acids. Trimming took off 4 bases at V and 4 bases at J, with 11 bases between the two ends. Per germline, CDR1 MNHNS and CDR2 SASEGT. Written as DNA, the CDR3 is TGTGCCAGCAGTGGAGACAGGCGCGGAAACACCATATATTTT. Amino acids: CASSGDRRGNTIYF.

The chain employs TRBV2 and TRBJ2-7, with 12 bases identical to TRBD2. J lost 0 bases, V lost 6 bases, and 3 bases had no gene match. Germline V lookup: CDR1 SNHLY, CDR2 FYNNEI. The CDR3 has 15 amino acids. As DNA, the CDR3 is TGTGCCAGCAGAAGACTAGCGGGGGACTCCTACGAGCAGTACTTC. This encodes CASRRLAGDSYEQYF. Drawing the rest from reference TRBV2 and TRBJ2-7, the complete variable domain is EPEVTQTPSHQVTQMGQEVILRCVPISNHLYFYWYRQILGQKVEFLVSFYNNEISEKSEIFDDQFSVERPDGSNFTLKIRSTKLEDSAMYFCASRRLAGDSYEQYFGPGTRLTVT.

The rearrangement links TRBV5-1 to TRBJ2-2, with D hard to call. CDR1 and CDR2 from the germline V gene are SGHRS and YFSETQ. This CDR3 is built from 12 residues. V dropped 0 bases and J dropped 9 bases, with 6 bases sitting between them. The CDR3 DNA is TGCGCCAGCAGCTTGGATACCCGGGAGCTGTTTTTT. As protein: CASSLDTRELFF.

The genes are TRBV7-2 and TRBJ2-1; D is undetermined. Trimming left V 5 bases short and J 13 bases short, with 18 bases between. Germline V gene data show CDR1 as SGHTA and CDR2 as FQGNSA. This CDR3 region has 13 residues. The CDR3 DNA is TGTGCCAGCAGCCTGCTCCGAGGCGTCGATCAGTTCTTC. It codes for CASSLLRGVDQFF.

V is TRBV19 and J is TRBJ1-3; no clear D. This CDR3 contains 14 residues. Trimming stripped 8 bases from V and 4 bases from J, with 15 bases between. Germline V gene sequence: CDR1 LNHDA, CDR2 SQIVND (reference sequence). CDR3 bases: TGTGCCAGTTCCGAGGCCATGGGCGGAAACACCATATATTTT. It specifies CASSEAMGGNTIYF.

Only a few counts were recorded for this clone. The J gene is TRBJ2-7, the V gene TRBV7-2; possible D gene TRBD2, 6 bases. This CDR3 has 14 residues. Germline values: CDR1 SGHTA, CDR2 FQGNSA. V shed 3 bases and J shed 5 bases, with 14 bases lying between them. Here the CDR3 reads CASSLDYRRDEQYF. For the CDR3, the DNA is TGTGCCAGCAGCTTGGACTACCGCCGCGACGAGCAGTACTTC.

This sequence joins TRBV10-3 and TRBJ1-5; no clear D. V was trimmed by 3 bases and J by 0 bases, leaving 9 bases between them. Germline-derived CDR1 and CDR2 are ENHRY and SYGVKD. This CDR3 region has 15 residues. CDR3 sequence (DNA): TGTGCCATCAGTGAAGGTGCTTATAGCAATCAGCCCCAGCATTTT. It specifies CAISEGAYSNQPQHF.

This chain joins TRBV5-8 and TRBJ2-1; 7 bases fit TRBD1. This CDR3 region has 13 residues. Germline V gene sequence: CDR1 SGHTS, CDR2 YDEGEE. V was clipped by 4 bases and J by 6 bases; unmatched bases: 4. The CDR3 coding sequence is TGTGCCAGCAGCCGGCACAGGGGCAATGAGCAGTTCTTC. Translating gives CASSRHRGNEQFF.

The chain joins TRBV5-1 to TRBJ2-5; D is possibly TRBD1 (5 bases). Germline V gene sequence: CDR1 SGHRS, CDR2 YFSETQ. Trimming pared 7 bases from V and 0 bases from J, leaving 7 bases between. The CDR3 is 12 residues long. CDR3 residues: CASYRNQETQYF. CDR3 bases: TGCGCCAGCTACAGGAACCAAGAGACCCAGTACTTC.

This clone appeared a single time. V gene TRBV6-5 combines with J gene TRBJ2-7, with 8 nucleotides matching TRBD1. The J segment lost 12 bases and the V segment lost 4 bases, leaving 11 bases of the junction unmatched. In germline, CDR1 is MNHEY, CDR2 SVGAGI. The CDR3 runs 13 residues. The CDR3 DNA reads TGTGCCAGCAGTTGGACGCGACAGGGGTCAATGTACTTC. It is translated as CASSWTRQGSMYF.